This TCR beta chain was recorded in a study of T-cell memory formation after mild COVID-19. Study-level points and caveats: The study found contracting CD4+ clones mainly in CM and EM and contracting CD8+ clones in EMRA. Clones shrinking between day 15 and 85 showed a balanced CD4/CD8 split, and those that grew later tilted toward CD4+.

The germline gives CDR1 SGHRS, CDR2 YFSETQ. The CDR3 has 15 residues. Trimming cost V 1 base and J 6 bases; bases outside gene matches: 8. The table lists this clonotype with a few counts. What it binds is unknown. Using constant-segment primers, 5'RACE produced TCR alpha and TCR beta cDNA libraries carrying sample barcodes and UMIs. TCRdb fed the 5' RACE reads into MiXCR, producing one record per CDR3 protein. This sample has approximately 240,000 distinct CDR3 sequences, with approximately 16% found just once. The source material was PBMCs or a T cell subset sorted from them (not recorded which). The chain couples TRBV5-1 to TRBJ1-1; 8 nucleotides agree with TRBD1. This TCR was sampled from a young man who had mild COVID-19 (a few samples of this study predate the infection). Cell type and time point are not known. The CDR3 loop reads CASSLPTGEFSEAFF. DNA for the CDR3: TGCGCCAGCAGCTTGCCGACAGGGGAATTCTCTGAAGCTTTCTTT.